A single sample gave rise to the 17 T cell receptor beta chains below, sequenced in a study of T cell responses to AZD1222 COVID-19 vaccine. This table comes from immunoSEQ multiplex PCR, and its TCRdb copy is limited to in-frame clones, with some not included. The sample yields 95,000 to 150,000 clones, less than 90% seen once. The sequenced sample was peripheral blood, obtained on day 0 of AZD1222 vaccination. These receptors all come from an adult in good health.

The chain employs TRBV28 and TRBJ2-5, with D uncertain. V lost 6 bases and J 2 bases, leaving 19 bases between the germline ends. This CDR3 spans 16 amino acids. CDR1 and CDR2 from the germline V gene are MDHEN and SYDVKM. CDR3 in amino acids: CASRAILGIGQETQYF. CDR3 coding DNA: TGTGCCAGCAGGGCCATCCTCGGAATCGGGCAAGAGACCCAGTACTTC. Drawing the rest from reference TRBV28 and TRBJ2-5, the complete variable domain is DVKVTQSSRYLVKRTGEKVFLECVQDMDHENMFWYRQDPGLGLRLIYFSYDVKMKEKGDIPEGYSVSREKKERFSLILESASTNQTSMYLCASRAILGIGQETQYFGPGTRLLVL.

This clone was detected once. The V and J genes are TRBV11-3 and TRBJ1-1; D remains unclear. Germline assignment: CDR1 SGHNT and CDR2 YENEEA. With 5 bases removed from V and 2 bases from J, the gap between germline ends came to 15 bases. The CDR3 totals 15 residues. CDR3 sequence (DNA): TGTGCCAGCAGCCCCCCCGGACTGATTAACACTGAAGCTTTCTTT. Its protein product is CASSPPGLINTEAFF.

The chain recombines TRBV5-1 with TRBJ2-7; a possible D gene is TRBD1 (6 bases). This CDR3 contains 13 residues. The germline gives CDR1 SGHRS, CDR2 YFSETQ. The V end was cut by 1 base, the J end by 3 bases, with 8 bases between. The CDR3, as DNA: TGCGCCAGCAGCTTGACAGGGAACTACGAGCAGTACTTC. This translates into CASSLTGNYEQYF.

This clone has just a few counts. The chain has TRBV28 and TRBJ2-6, with 10 bases that match TRBD1. This CDR3 has 16 amino acids. V trimming: 5 bases; J trimming: 3 bases; junction bases outside the gene matches: 4. CDR1 and CDR2 (germline): MDHEN, SYDVKM. CDR3 residues: CASSRQGAGGANVLTF. The CDR3 DNA sequence: TGTGCCAGCAGTCGACAGGGGGCAGGTGGGGCCAACGTCCTGACTTTC.

A single count supports this clone. J is TRBJ1-6 and V is TRBV9; TRBD1 agrees at 9 bases. V lost 4 bases to trimming and J lost 7 bases; unmatched junction nucleotides: 9. CDR3 length: 16 residues. Germline CDR1 and CDR2: SGDLS and YYNGEE. CDR3 nucleotide sequence: TGTGCCAGCAGCCCACGGGACAGGGCTTGGAATTCACCCCTCCACTTT. It yields the protein CASSPRDRAWNSPLHF.

The chain has TRBV29-1 and TRBJ2-7; 7 nucleotides match TRBD1. The germline CDR1 and CDR2 sequences are SQVTM and ANQGSEA. Germline trimming cut 4 bases from V and 2 bases from J; bases unmatched to any gene: 11. The CDR3 length is 15 residues. CDR3 DNA sequence: TGCAGCGTTGGCAAAGGGACAGATCAAACCTACGAGCAGTACTTC. Protein product: CSVGKGTDQTYEQYF.

The chain employs TRBV3-1 (or the pseudogene TRBV3-2) and TRBJ1-5; D gene unclear. Germline V lookup: CDR1 LGHDT, CDR2 YNNKEL (reference sequence). Trimming removed 4 bases at V and 3 bases at J, with 13 bases between. This CDR3 has 15 amino acids. The CDR3 DNA reads TGTGCCAGCAGCCCGAAGGGCTCCTTCAATCAGCCCCAGCATTTT. Translation gives CASSPKGSFNQPQHF.

This clone was seen just once. The chain couples TRBV5-1 to TRBJ2-7; 11 positions agree with TRBD2. Germline-derived CDR1 and CDR2 are SGHRS and YFSETQ. This CDR3 spans 16 amino acids. Germline trimming cut 0 bases from V and 5 bases from J; bases unmatched to any gene: 7. Here the CDR3 reads CASSLATTSGSNEQYF. The CDR3 DNA is TGCGCCAGCAGCTTGGCCACTACTAGCGGGAGCAACGAGCAGTACTTC.

This clone was observed once. The chain carries TRBV9 and TRBJ2-5, with D possibly being TRBD2 (6 bases). Germline V gene sequence: CDR1 SGDLS, CDR2 YYNGEE. The CDR3 is 13 amino acids. Trimming cost V 4 bases and J 5 bases, with 12 bases left between them. For the CDR3, the DNA is TGTGCCAGCAGCCCGTGGGCGGGGGAGACCCAGTACTTC. Translation: CASSPWAGETQYF. Full variable domain (missing parts from reference TRBV9 and TRBJ2-5): DSGVTQTPKHLITATGQRVTLRCSPRSGDLSVYWYQQSLDQGLQFLIQYYNGEERAKGNILERFSAQQFPDLHSELNLSSLELGDSALYFCASSPWAGETQYFGPGTRLLVL.

V gene TRBV5-1 combines with J gene TRBJ2-1; 8 bases are shared with TRBD2. The CDR3 runs 14 residues. Per germline, CDR1 SGHRS and CDR2 YFSETQ. Unmatched junction bases numbered 3, after V lost 3 bases and J lost 4 bases. CDR3 nucleotide sequence: TGCGCCAGCAGCTGGACTAGCTCGTACAATGAGCAGTTCTTC. Its translation: CASSWTSSYNEQFF.

The CDR3: CASSIQRVQPQHF. In nucleotides, the CDR3 is TGTGCCAGCAGCATCCAGAGGGTGCAGCCCCAGCATTTT. The rearrangement uses TRBV7-2 and TRBJ1-5; D is undetermined. CDR1 is SGHTA, CDR2 FQGNSA, per germline. Between the trimmed V and J ends, which lost 5 bases and 7 bases, there was a span of 12 bases. The length of the CDR3 is 13 residues.

This chain connects TRBV14 to TRBJ1-6; no clear D gene. The CDR3 runs 15 residues. The V end lost 1 base, the J end lost 3 bases, and 7 bases lay between the germline ends. Looked up from germline, CDR1 is SGHDN and CDR2 is FVKESK. The CDR3, as DNA: TGTGCCAGCAGCCAAGTACACGGCTATAATTCACCCCTCCACTTT. Protein sequence: CASSQVHGYNSPLHF. The full variable domain, rest sourced from reference TRBV14 and TRBJ1-6, is EAGVTQFPSHSVIEKGQTVTLRCDPISGHDNLYWYRRVMGKEIKFLLHFVKESKQDESGMPNNRFLAERTGGTYSTLKVQPAELEDSGVYFCASSQVHGYNSPLHFGNGTRLTVT.

The chain uses TRBV28 and TRBJ2-7; 7 bases line up with TRBD1. CDR1 and CDR2 (germline): MDHEN, SYDVKM. V was clipped by 6 bases and J by 6 bases; unmatched bases: 14. The CDR3 loop spans 15 amino acids. In DNA form, the CDR3 reads TGTGCCAGCAGCTCGCCGGGACAGAAATTCTCCGAGCAGTACTTC. Protein sequence: CASSSPGQKFSEQYF.

The J gene is TRBJ2-7, the V gene TRBV5-4; 9 positions agree with TRBD1. The V gene's germline CDR1 is SGHNT and CDR2 YYREEE (reference sequence). The CDR3 extends over 16 amino acids. Germline trimming cut 0 bases from V and 4 bases from J; bases unmatched to any gene: 8. CDR3 nucleotides: TGTGCCAGCAGCTTGGGCGGAGGACAGGGGAAATACGAGCAGTACTTC. This encodes CASSLGGGQGKYEQYF.

A single count supports this clone. The chain employs TRBV10-3 and TRBJ2-7, with 14 bases that match TRBD2. V trimming: 3 bases; J trimming: 4 bases; junction bases outside the gene matches: 2. The CDR3 consists of 15 residues. The germline gives CDR1 ENHRY, CDR2 SYGVKD. CDR3 bases: TGTGCCATCAGTGATTGGACTAGCGGGAGGTACGAGCAGTACTTC. It encodes CAISDWTSGRYEQYF.

The chain combines TRBV4-2 with TRBJ1-2, with D maybe TRBD1 (6 bases). Germline CDR1 reads LGHNA; CDR2 reads YNFKEQ. V was cut by 1 base and J by 4 bases, with 16 bases left in between. The CDR3 has 16 amino acids. CDR3 residues: CASSQAASIRGYGYTF. The CDR3 DNA reads TGTGCCAGCAGCCAAGCCGCCTCCATCAGGGGCTATGGCTACACCTTC.

The chain recombines TRBV19 with TRBJ2-3; TRBD1 matches 8 bases. The CDR3 extends over 16 amino acids. After removal of 6 bases from V and 2 bases from J, the junction contained 10 bases not matched to a gene. Germline values: CDR1 LNHDA, CDR2 SQIVND (reference sequence). The CDR3 region has the DNA TGTGCCAGTAGCTCACAGGGGGGATATTCCACAGATACGCAGTATTTT. This codes for CASSSQGGYSTDTQYF.